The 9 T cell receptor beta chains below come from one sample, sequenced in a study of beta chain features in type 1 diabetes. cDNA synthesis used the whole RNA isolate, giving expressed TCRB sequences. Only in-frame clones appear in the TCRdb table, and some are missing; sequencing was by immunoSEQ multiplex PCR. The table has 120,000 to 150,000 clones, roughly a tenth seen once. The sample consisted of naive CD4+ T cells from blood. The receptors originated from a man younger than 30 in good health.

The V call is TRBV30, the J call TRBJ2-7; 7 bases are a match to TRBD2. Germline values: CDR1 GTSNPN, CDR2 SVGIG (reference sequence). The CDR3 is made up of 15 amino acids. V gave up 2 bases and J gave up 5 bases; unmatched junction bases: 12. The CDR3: CAWSRSGMRSDEQYF. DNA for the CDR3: TGTGCCTGGAGTCGCAGCGGGATGAGGTCCGACGAGCAGTACTTC.

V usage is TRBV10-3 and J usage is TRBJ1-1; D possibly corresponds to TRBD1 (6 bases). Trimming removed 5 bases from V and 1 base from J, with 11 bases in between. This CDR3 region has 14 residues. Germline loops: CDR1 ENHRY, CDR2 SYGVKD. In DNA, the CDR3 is TGTGCCATCAGTAAACCGGGACAGAACACTGAAGCTTTCTTT. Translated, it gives CAISKPGQNTEAFF.

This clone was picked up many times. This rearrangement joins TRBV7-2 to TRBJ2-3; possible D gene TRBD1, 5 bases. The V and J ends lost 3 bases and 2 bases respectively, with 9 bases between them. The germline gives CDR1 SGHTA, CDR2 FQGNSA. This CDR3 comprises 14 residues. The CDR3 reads CASSFQGVTDTQYF. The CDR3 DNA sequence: TGTGCCAGCAGCTTTCAAGGGGTCACAGATACGCAGTATTTT. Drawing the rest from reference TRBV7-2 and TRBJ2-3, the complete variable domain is GAGVSQSPSNKVTEKGKDVELRCDPISGHTALYWYRQSLGQGLEFLIYFQGNSAPDKSGLPSDRFSAERTGGSVSTLTIQRTQQEDSAVYLCASSFQGVTDTQYFGPGTRLTVL.

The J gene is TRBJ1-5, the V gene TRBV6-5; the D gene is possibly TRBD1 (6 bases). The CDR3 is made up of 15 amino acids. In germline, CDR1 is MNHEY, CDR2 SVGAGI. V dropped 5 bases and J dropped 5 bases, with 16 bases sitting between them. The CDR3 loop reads CASSHRGQIYQPQHF. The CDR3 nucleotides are TGTGCCAGCAGTCACCGTGGACAGATTTATCAGCCCCAGCATTTT.

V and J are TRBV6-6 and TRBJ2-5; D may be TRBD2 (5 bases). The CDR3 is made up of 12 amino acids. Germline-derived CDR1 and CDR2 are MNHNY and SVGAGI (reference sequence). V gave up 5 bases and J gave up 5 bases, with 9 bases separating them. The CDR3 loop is CASSQSGETQYF. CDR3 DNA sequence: TGTGCCAGCAGTCAATCGGGGGAGACCCAGTACTTC.

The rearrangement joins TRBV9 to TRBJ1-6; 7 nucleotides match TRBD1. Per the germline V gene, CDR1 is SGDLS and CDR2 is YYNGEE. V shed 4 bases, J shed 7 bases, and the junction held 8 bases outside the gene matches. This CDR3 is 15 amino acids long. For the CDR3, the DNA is TGTGCCAGCAGCACCTCGACAGGGTTAAATTCACCCCTCCACTTT. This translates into CASSTSTGLNSPLHF.

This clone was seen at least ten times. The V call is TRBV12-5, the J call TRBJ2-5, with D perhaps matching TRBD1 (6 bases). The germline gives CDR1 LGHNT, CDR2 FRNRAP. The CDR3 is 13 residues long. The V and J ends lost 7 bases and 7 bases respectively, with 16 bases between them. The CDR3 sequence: CASAQGAGVTQYF. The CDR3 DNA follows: TGTGCTAGTGCTCAAGGGGCAGGGGTGACCCAGTACTTC.

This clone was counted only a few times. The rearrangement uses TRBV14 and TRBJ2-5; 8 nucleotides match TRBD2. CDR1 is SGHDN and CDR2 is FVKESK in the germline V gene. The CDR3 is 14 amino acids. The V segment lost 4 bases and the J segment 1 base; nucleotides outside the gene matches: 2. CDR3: CASSPRGGQETQYF. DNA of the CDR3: TGTGCCAGCAGCCCCCGGGGGGGCCAAGAGACCCAGTACTTC.

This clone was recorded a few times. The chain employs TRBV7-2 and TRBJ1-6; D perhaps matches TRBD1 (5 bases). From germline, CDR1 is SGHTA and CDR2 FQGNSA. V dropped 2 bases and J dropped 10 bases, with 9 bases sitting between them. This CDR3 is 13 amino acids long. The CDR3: CASSLQGRSPLHF. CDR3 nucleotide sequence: TGTGCCAGCAGCTTACAGGGTCGGTCACCCCTCCACTTT. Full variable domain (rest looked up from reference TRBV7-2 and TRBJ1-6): GAGVSQSPSNKVTEKGKDVELRCDPISGHTALYWYRQSLGQGLEFLIYFQGNSAPDKSGLPSDRFSAERTGGSVSTLTIQRTQQEDSAVYLCASSLQGRSPLHFGNGTRLTVT.